This TCR beta chain was identified in a study of cytomegalovirus exposure and HLA in healthy donors. Study-wide results and limits: Rarity marked most TCR sequences, yet some public TCRs occurred in many donors. Analysis performed later showed TCR beta chains linked to HLA being more clonally expanded than equally common others.

A multiplex PCR was run with 60 Vbeta primers and 13 Jbeta primers. Libraries were prepared by immunoSEQ multiplex PCR; TCRdb keeps only in-frame clonotypes and omits some of them. The sample comprises 160,000 or so clones, roughly 80% of which are singletons, and about 0.5% rests with the top ten. Germline V gene lookup returns CDR1 SGHRS and CDR2 YFSETQ. This CDR3 spans 14 amino acids. After removal of 4 bases from V and 6 bases from J, the junction contained 5 bases not matched to a gene. As for this clone: Its specificity is unknown.

Unrecorded immune exposures were likely, despite nominal health at sampling. This sequence originates from a woman aged 45-65 years in good health and CMV-seronegative. The sample consisted of PBMCs. The rearrangement joins TRBV5-1 to TRBJ2-1; TRBD2 agrees at 9 bases. CDR3 sequence reads: CASSALSGSNEQFF. In DNA form, the CDR3 reads TGCGCCAGCAGCGCCCTTAGCGGGAGCAATGAGCAGTTCTTC.